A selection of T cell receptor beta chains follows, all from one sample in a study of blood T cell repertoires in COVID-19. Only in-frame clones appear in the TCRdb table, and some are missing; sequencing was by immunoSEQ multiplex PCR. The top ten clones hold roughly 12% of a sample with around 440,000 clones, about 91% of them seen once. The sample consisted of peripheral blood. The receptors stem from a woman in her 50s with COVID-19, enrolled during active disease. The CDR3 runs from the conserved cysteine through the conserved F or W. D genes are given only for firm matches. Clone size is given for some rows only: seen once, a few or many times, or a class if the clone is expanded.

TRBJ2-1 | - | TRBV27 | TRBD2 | CASSRGLAGDLSYNEQFF | TGTGCCAGCAGCCGGGGGCTAGCGGGGGATCTCTCCTACAATGAGCAGTTCTTC
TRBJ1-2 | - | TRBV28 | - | CASSLRGVGSFNYGYTF | TGTGCCAGCAGTTTAAGAGGAGTTGGGTCTTTTAACTATGGCTACACCTTC
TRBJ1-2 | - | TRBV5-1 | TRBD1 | CASSLGDSFYGYTF | TGCGCCAGCAGCTTGGGGGACAGCTTCTATGGCTACACCTTC
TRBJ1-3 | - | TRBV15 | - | CATRLESGTWRNTIYF | TGTGCCACCAGGCTAGAGTCCGGGACATGGCGGAACACCATATATTTT
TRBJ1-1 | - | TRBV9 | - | CASSGLTGRNTEAFF | TGTGCCAGCAGCGGTTTGACAGGCCGAAACACTGAAGCTTTCTTT
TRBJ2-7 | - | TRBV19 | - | CASSTAPRRDYEQYF | TGTGCCAGTAGTACCGCCCCGCGCAGGGACTACGAGCAGTACTTC
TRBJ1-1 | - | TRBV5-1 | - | CASSSVPDSGREAFF | TGCGCCAGCAGCTCGGTCCCCGATTCAGGGAGGGAAGCTTTCTTT
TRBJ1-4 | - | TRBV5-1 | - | CASSPGTDEKLFF | TGCGCCAGCAGCCCAGGAACGGATGAAAAACTGTTTTTT
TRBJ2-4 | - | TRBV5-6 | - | CASSPGEGIQYF | TGTGCCAGCAGCCCAGGGGAGGGGATTCAGTACTTC
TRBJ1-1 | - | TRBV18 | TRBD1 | CASSPGTATEAFF | TGTGCCAGCTCACCTGGGACAGCCACTGAAGCTTTCTTT
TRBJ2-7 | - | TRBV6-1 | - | CASSDRATGEQYF | TGTGCCAGCAGTGACCGGGCTACGGGGGAGCAGTACTTC
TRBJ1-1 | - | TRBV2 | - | CASSENSGWKAFF | TGTGCCAGCAGTGAAAACAGTGGGTGGAAAGCTTTCTTT
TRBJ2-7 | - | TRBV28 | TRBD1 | CASRRQGSYEQYF | TGTGCCAGCAGGAGACAGGGGAGCTACGAGCAGTACTTC
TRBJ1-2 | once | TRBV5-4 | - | CASSLVDRPGGYTF | TGTGCCAGCAGCTTGGTTGACCGCCCGGGTGGCTACACCTTC
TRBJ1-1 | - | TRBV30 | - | CAWSGEDGHRTEAFF | TGTGCCTGGAGTGGGGAGGACGGGCACCGGACTGAAGCTTTCTTT
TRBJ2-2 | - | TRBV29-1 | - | CSVITGTNTGELFF | TGCAGCGTTATTACCGGGACAAACACCGGGGAGCTGTTTTTT
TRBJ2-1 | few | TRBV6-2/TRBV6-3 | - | CASSYGQYNEQFF | TGTGCCAGCAGTTACGGGCAGTACAATGAGCAGTTCTTC
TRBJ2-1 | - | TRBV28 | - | CASHPSGIPYNEQFF | TGTGCCTCCCACCCGTCCGGGATTCCCTACAATGAGCAGTTCTTC
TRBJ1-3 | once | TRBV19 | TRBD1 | CASSSKTGVYSGNTIYF | TGTGCCAGTAGTTCCAAGACAGGGGTATACTCTGGAAACACCATATATTTT
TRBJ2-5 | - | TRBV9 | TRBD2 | CASSRYLAGGDQETQYF | TGTGCCAGCAGCCGATACCTCGCGGGGGGGGACCAAGAGACCCAGTACTTC
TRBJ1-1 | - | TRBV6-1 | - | CASTPTREYTEAFF | TGTGCCAGCACCCCAACACGGGAGTACACTGAAGCTTTCTTT
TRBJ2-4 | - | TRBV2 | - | CASSEIGLGIQYF | TGTGCCAGCAGTGAAATTGGGCTTGGCATTCAGTACTTC
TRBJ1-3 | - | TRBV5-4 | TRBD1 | CASSVDRPGSGNTIYF | TGTGCCAGCAGCGTGGACAGGCCCGGCTCTGGAAACACCATATATTTT
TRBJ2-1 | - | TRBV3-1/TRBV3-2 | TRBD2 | CASRERGSPLNEQFF | TGTGCCAGCAGAGAGCGGGGGTCACCTCTCAATGAGCAGTTCTTC
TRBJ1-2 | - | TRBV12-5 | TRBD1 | CASGSGQGVGYTF | TGTGCTAGTGGTTCCGGACAGGGAGTTGGCTACACCTTC
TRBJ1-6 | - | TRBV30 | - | CAWSVYGPSPLHF | TGTGCCTGGAGCGTCTATGGTCCTTCACCCCTCCACTTT
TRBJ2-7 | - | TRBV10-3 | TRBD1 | CAISSGTGDYEQYF | TGTGCCATCAGTTCCGGGACAGGGGACTACGAGCAGTACTTC
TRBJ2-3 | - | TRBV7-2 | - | CASSVGYSQYF | TGTGCCAGCAGCGTCGGGTATTCGCAGTATTTT
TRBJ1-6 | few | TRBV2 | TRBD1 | CASRGTGSSPLHF | TGTGCCAGCAGGGGGACAGGGTCTTCACCCCTCCACTTT
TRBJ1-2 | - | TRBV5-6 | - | CASSEQGPANYGYTF | TGTGCCAGCAGCGAACAGGGACCCGCTAACTATGGCTACACCTTC
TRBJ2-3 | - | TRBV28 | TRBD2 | CASRLGGARTDTQYF | TGTGCCAGCAGACTCGGGGGGGCCAGAACAGATACGCAGTATTTT
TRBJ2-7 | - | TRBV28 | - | CASSLGGAAYEQYF | TGTGCCAGCAGTTTAGGGGGGGCGGCATACGAGCAGTACTTC
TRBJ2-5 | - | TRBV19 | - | CASSPKQGNQETQYF | TGTGCCAGTAGTCCAAAACAGGGAAACCAAGAGACCCAGTACTTC
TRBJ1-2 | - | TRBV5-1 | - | CASSLAVSNYGYTF | TGCGCCAGCAGCTTGGCCGTCAGTAACTATGGCTACACCTTC
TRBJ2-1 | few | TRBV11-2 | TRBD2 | CASSLTSGRYNEQFF | TGTGCCAGCAGCCTGACTAGCGGACGTTACAATGAGCAGTTCTTC
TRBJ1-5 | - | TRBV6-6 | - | CASSFEGIGPQHF | TGTGCCAGCAGTTTCGAGGGTATAGGACCCCAGCATTTT
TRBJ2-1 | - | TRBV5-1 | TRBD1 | CASSLGDRAYNEQFF | TGCGCCAGCAGCCTGGGGGACAGGGCCTACAATGAGCAGTTCTTC
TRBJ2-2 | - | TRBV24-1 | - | CATWDYAGTGELFF | TGTGCCACCTGGGATTATGCCGGGACCGGGGAGCTGTTTTTT
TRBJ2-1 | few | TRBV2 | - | CASIGNSYNEQFF | TGTGCCAGCATCGGGAACTCCTACAATGAGCAGTTCTTC
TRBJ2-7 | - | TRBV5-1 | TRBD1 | CASSLDRTGQDEQYF | TGCGCCAGCAGCTTGGATCGGACAGGGCAGGACGAGCAGTACTTC
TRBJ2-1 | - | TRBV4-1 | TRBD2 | CASSLTSVGGELEQFF | TGCGCCAGCAGCCTTACGAGTGTCGGGGGGGAATTGGAGCAGTTCTTC
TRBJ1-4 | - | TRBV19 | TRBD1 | CASSIEGTGNEKLFF | TGTGCCAGTAGTATAGAGGGGACAGGGAATGAAAAACTGTTTTTT
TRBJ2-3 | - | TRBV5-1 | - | CASSLEVTGVTDTQYF | TGCGCCAGCAGCTTGGAGGTCACGGGGGTCACAGATACGCAGTATTTT
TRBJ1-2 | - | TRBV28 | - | CASSATGLYGYTF | TGTGCCAGCAGTGCCACAGGGCTCTATGGCTACACCTTC
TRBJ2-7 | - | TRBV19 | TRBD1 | CASSTRQGGYEQYF | TGTGCCAGTAGTACCCGACAGGGGGGGTACGAGCAGTACTTC
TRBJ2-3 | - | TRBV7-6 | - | CASSPSSDTQYF | TGTGCCAGCAGTCCTAGCTCGGATACGCAGTATTTT
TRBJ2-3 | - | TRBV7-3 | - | CASSRASTDTQYF | TGTGCCAGCAGCCGCGCCTCGACAGATACGCAGTATTTT
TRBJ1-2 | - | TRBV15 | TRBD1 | CATSRAPGTGGYTF | TGTGCCACCAGCAGAGCGCCTGGGACAGGCGGCTACACCTTC
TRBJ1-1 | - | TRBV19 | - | CASTNRAPRNTEAFF | TGTGCCAGTACCAACAGGGCCCCTCGCAACACTGAAGCTTTCTTT
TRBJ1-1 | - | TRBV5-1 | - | CASSLEQGTEAFF | TGCGCCAGCAGCTTGGAGCAGGGCACTGAAGCTTTCTTT
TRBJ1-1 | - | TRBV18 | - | CASSLGVNTEAFF | TGTGCCAGCTCACTCGGGGTGAACACTGAAGCTTTCTTT
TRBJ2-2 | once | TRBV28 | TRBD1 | CASSPRQGRTGELFF | TGTGCCAGCAGTCCTAGACAGGGGCGGACCGGGGAGCTGTTTTTT
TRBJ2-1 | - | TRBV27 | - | CASSPASRRGDEQFF | TGTGCCAGCAGTCCTGCTAGCAGAAGAGGCGATGAGCAGTTCTTC
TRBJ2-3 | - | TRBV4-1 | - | CASSQGTGGLYF | TGCGCCAGCAGCCAAGGGACGGGGGGCTTGTATTTT